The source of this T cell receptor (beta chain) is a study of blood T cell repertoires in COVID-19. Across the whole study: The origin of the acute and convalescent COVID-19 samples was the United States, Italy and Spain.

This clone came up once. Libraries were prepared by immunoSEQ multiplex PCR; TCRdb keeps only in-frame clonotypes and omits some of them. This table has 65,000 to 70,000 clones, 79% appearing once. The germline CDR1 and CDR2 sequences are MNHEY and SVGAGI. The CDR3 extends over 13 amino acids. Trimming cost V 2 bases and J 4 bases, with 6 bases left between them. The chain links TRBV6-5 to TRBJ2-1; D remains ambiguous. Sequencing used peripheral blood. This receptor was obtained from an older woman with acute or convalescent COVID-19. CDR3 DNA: TGTGCCAGCAGTTACGACGGGTACAATGAGCAGTTCTTC. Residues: CASSYDGYNEQFF.